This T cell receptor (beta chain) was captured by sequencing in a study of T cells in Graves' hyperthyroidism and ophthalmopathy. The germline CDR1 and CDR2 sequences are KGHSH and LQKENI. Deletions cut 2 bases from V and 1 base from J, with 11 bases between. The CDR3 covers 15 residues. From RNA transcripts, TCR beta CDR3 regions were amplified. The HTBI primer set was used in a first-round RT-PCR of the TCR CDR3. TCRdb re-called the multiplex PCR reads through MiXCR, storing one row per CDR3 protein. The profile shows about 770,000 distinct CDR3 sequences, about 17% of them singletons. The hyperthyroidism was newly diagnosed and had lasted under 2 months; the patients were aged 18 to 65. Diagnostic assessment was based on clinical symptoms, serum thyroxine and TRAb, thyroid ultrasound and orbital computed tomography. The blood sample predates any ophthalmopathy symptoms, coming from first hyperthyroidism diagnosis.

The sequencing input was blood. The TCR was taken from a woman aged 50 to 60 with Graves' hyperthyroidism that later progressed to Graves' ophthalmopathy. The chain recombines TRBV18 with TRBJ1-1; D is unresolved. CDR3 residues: CASSPDQTRNTEAFF. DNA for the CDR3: TGTGCCAGCTCACCAGACCAGACTAGGAACACTGAAGCTTTCTTT.